The clone carrying this TCR beta chain has ten or more counts. The data were taken from a study of patients and donors after allogeneic stem cell transplantation. TCRdb recomputed calls from the RT-PCR reads with MiXCR, one row per CDR3 protein. Counted here are about 960,000 distinct CDR3 sequences, about 20% occurring once; the ten biggest clones make up around 6%. The source material was blood, either unsorted or a sorted T cell fraction (not recorded which). This sequence was found in a human donor who was either an allogeneic HSCT recipient or a stem cell or donor lymphocyte infusion donor (not recorded which). It is not recorded whose cells these are; they may come from a transplant donor.

The CDR3 coding sequence is TGCAGCGTTCCGGGTTGGGGGCTAGCGGAGGTCTCCTACAATGAGCAGTTCTTC. As protein: CSVPGWGLAEVSYNEQFF. The chain has TRBV29-1 and TRBJ2-1; a possible D gene is TRBD2 (7 bases). This CDR3 is built from 18 residues. Germline lookup yields CDR1 SQVTM and CDR2 ANQGSEA. The V end lost 5 bases, the J end lost 0 bases, and 23 bases lay between the germline ends.